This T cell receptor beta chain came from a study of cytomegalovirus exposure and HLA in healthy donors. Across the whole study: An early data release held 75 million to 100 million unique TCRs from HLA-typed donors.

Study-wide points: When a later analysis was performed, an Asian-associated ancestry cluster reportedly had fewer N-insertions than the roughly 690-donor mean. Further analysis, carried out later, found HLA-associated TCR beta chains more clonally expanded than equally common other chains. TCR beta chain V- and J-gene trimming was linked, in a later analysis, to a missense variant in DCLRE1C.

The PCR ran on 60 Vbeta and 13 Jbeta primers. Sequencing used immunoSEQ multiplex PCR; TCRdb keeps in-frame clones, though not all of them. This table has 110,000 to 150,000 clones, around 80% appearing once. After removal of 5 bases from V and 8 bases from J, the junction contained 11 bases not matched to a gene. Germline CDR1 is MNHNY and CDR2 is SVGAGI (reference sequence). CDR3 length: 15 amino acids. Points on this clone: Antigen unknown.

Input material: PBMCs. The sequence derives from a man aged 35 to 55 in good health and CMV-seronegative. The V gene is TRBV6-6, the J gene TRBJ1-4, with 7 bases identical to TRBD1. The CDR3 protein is CASSQRQGGNEKLFF. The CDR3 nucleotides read TGTGCCAGCAGTCAAAGACAGGGCGGAAACGAAAAACTGTTTTTT.